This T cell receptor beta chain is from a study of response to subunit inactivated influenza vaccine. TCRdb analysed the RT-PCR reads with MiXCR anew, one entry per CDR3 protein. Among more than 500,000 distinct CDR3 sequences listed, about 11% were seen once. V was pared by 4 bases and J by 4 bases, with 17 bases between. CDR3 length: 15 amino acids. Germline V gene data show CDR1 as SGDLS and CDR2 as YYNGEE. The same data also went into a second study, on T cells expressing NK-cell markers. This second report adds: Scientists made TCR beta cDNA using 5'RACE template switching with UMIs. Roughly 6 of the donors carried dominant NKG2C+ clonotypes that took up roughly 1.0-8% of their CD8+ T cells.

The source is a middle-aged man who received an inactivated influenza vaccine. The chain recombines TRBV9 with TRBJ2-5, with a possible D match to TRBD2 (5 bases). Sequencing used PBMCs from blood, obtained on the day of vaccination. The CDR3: CASSRLPTRGETQYF. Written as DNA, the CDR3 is TGTGCCAGCAGCAGACTCCCGACCCGGGGAGAGACCCAGTACTTC.